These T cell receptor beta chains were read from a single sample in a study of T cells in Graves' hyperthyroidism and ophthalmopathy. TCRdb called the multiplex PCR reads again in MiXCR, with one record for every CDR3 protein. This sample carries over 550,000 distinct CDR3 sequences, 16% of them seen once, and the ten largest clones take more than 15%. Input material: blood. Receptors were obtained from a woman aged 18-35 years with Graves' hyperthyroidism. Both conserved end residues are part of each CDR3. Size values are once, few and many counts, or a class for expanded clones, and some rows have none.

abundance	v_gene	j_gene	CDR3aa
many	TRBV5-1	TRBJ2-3	CASSLTTSGSTDTQYF
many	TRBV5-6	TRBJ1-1	CASSPENTEAFF
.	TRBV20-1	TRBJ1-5	CSARRGQGAAQPQHF
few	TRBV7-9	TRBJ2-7	CASSPPGATGAAEQYF
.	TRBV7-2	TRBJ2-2	CASSLDLAGSNTGELFF
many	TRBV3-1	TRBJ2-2	CASRLTANTGELFF
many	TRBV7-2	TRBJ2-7	CASSFDRDFSYEQYF
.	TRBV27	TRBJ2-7	CASRSGGIPYEQYF
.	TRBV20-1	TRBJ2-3	CSVAPLAGVSSSTDTQYF
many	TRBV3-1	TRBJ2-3	CASSQVYNSDTQYF
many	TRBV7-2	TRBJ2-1	CASSLKFHSRTYNEQFF
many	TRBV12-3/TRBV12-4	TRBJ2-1	CASRWLVDEQFF
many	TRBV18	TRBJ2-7	CASSPSLGYEQYF
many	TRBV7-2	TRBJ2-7	CASSFPGLADYEQYF
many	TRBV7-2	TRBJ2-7	CASSLVGPETTYEQYF
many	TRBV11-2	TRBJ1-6	CASSHPTDSSYNSPLHF
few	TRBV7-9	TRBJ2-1	CASSLGTSGTHRGQFF
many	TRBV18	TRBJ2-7	CASSPLAGSYEQYF
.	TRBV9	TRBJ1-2	CASSVGVEGAMPGYTF
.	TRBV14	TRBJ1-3	CASSQVQRGLGNTIYF
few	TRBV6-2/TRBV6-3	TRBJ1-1	CATGETEAFF
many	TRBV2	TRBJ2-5	CASELKETQYF
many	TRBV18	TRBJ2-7	CASSPLPGLTSYEQYF
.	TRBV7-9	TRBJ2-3	CASSFVGGASTDTQYF
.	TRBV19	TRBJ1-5	CASSYGGLPGEPQHF
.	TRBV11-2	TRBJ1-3	CASSLVSGVNSGNTIYF
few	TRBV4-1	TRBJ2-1	CASSQGLAGGTRYNEQFF
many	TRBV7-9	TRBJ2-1	CASSPTSNEQFF
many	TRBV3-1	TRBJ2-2	CASRLAPGELFF
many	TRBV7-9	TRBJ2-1	CASSTTGKSSYNEQFF
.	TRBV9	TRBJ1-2	CASSPLSTGWLDYGYTF
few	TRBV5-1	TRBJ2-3	CASSPGTSGNTDTQYF
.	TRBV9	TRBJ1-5	CASSVDGSGNQPQHF
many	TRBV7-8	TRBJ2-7	CASSQLAGVSGEQYF
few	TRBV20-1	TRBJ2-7	CSATRQGYEQYF
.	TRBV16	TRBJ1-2	CASSQSPGQSSFRYGYTF
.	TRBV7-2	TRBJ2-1	CASSPLWGQSTYNEQFF
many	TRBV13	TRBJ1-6	CASSRRQGTVGPLHF
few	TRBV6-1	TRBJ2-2	CASSPHGLAFTGELFF
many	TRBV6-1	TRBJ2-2	CASSGGNTGELFF
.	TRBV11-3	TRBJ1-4	CASSSGVRGNNEKLFF
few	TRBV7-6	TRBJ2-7	CASSLADTSGGAYEQYF
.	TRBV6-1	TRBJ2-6	CASTNGPAGGANVLTF
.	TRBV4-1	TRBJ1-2	CASSQDRRGREDGYTF
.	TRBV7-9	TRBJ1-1	CASSQSGGATPNTEAFF
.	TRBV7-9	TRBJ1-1	CASSHQGAVSVTEAFF
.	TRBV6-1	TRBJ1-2	CASRPGVAYGYTF
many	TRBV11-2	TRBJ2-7	CASSFQTGTRNEQYF
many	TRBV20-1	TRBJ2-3	CSAGDRRTSGTDTQYF
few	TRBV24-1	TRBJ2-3	CATSDRLAASTDTQYF
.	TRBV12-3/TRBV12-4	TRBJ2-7	CASRPLTGRGEQYF